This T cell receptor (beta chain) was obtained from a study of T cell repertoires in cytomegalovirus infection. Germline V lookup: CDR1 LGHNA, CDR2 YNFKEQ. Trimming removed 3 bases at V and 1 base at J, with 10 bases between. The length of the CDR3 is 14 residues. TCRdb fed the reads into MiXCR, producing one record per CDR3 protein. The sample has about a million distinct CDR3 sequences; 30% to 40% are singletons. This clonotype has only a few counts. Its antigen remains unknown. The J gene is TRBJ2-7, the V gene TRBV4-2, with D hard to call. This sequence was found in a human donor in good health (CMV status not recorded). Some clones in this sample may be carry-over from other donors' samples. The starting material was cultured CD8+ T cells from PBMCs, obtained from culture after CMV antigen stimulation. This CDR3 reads CASSQSGPSYEQYF. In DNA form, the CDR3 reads TGTGCCAGCAGCCAGTCCGGACCGTCCTACGAGCAGTACTTC.